The clone carrying this T cell receptor beta chain showed up many times. Its target is not known. This specimen belongs to a study of molecular identifiers for immune sequencing clone quantification. Whole-study context: Four of five RNA aliquots from approximately 20,000 or 98,000 naive CD8 T cells were sequenced. Study conclusions and caveats: In naive cells, clones above 20 RNA copies held under 1% of molecules, whereas in effector cells they held over 99%.

Sorted cell numbers of roughly 18,000 to 1,000,000, with 10%, 30% or 50% RNA, served as input for naive CD8 libraries. Trimming took off 0 bases at V and 0 bases at J, with 11 bases between the two ends. Germline assignment: CDR1 LGHNA and CDR2 YSLEER. CDR3 length equals 16 residues. Previously described methods and listed TCR primers were used for bulk TCR libraries. TCRdb processed the PCR reads anew with MiXCR; each CDR3 protein has one entry. Here the sample spans a few hundred thousand distinct CDR3 sequences, around a fifth being singletons. V is TRBV4-3 and J is TRBJ1-1; no clear D. The sample consisted of naive CD8+ T cells from blood, with Jurkat cell RNA spiked in. This sample's subset: FACS-sorted CD8+CD4-CCR7+CD45RA+ naive T cells. The TCR originated in a human donor in good health. Some libraries in this study had Jurkat cell RNA spiked in. DNA of the CDR3: TGCGCCAGCAGCCAAGATCGGACTTACATGAACACTGAAGCTTTCTTT. This sequence encodes CASSQDRTYMNTEAFF.